The 14 T cell receptor beta chains below were found in one sample sequenced in a study of spatial heterogeneity in lung cancer. The study, taken as a whole, reports: One measure, the expanded intratumoral alpha and beta TCR count, tracked tumor mutation counts.

One entry per CDR3 protein, called by TCRdb with MiXCR from the 5' RACE reads. The top ten hold around 17% of the sample, which has about 7,900 distinct CDR3 sequences, about 7% seen once. What these receptors recognize is not known. Time point described: sample taken at primary tumor resection. The material was lung tumor tissue, obtained at surgery. The receptors stem from a female donor with early-stage non-small cell lung cancer.

This clonotype was picked up many times. The V and J genes are TRBV20-1 and TRBJ2-7; D unclear. CDR1 is DFQATT, CDR2 SNEGSKA, per germline (reference sequence). Between the trimmed V and J ends, which lost 2 bases and 5 bases, there was a span of 13 bases. The CDR3 extends over 13 amino acids. The CDR3 reads CSARPPLSDEQYF. CDR3 bases: TGCAGTGCTAGACCTCCCCTCAGCGACGAGCAGTACTTC.

Sample share makes this clonotype medium-sized. The chain couples TRBV29-1 to TRBJ1-2; D gene unclear. The germline CDR1 and CDR2 sequences are SQVTM and ANQGSEA. Trimming removed 6 bases at V and 4 bases at J, with 12 bases between. The CDR3 spans 12 residues. CDR3 amino acids: CSVETLGYGYTF. The CDR3 bases are TGCAGCGTGGAGACGCTTGGCTATGGCTACACCTTC.

In its sample, this clonotype ranks as medium-sized. CDR3 sequence (DNA): TGCGCCAGCAGCTTAATGACCGGGGGTTTCTACAATGAGCAGTTCTTC. It translates to CASSLMTGGFYNEQFF. This sequence joins TRBV5-1 and TRBJ2-1, with D possibly matching TRBD2 (6 bases). The CDR3 is 16 residues long. Trimming pared 2 bases from V and 3 bases from J, leaving 15 bases between. Germline V CDR1 and CDR2: SGHRS, YFSETQ.

In its sample, this clonotype is medium-sized (0.01 to 0.1%). The CDR3 reads CASSYTTYEQYF. The CDR3 bases are TGTGCCAGCAGTTACACCACCTACGAGCAGTACTTC. J is TRBJ2-7 and V is TRBV6-2 or TRBV6-3; D unclear. V was clipped by 2 bases and J by 2 bases, with 4 bases between them. This CDR3 has 12 residues. Germline V lookup: CDR1 MNHEY, CDR2 SVGEGT.

This clonotype qualifies as medium-sized. The chain links TRBV24-1 to TRBJ2-2, with a weak D call TRBD2 (5 bases). CDR1 and CDR2 (germline): KGHDR, SFDVKD. CDR3 length: 11 amino acids. The V and J ends lost 9 bases and 7 bases respectively, with 8 bases between them. This CDR3 reads CATAGNGELFF. The CDR3, as DNA: TGTGCCACCGCGGGCAACGGGGAGCTGTTTTTT.

The chain uses TRBV28 and TRBJ2-6, with D possibly being TRBD1 or TRBD2 (5 bases each). From germline, CDR1 is MDHEN and CDR2 SYDVKM. The length of the CDR3 is 17 residues. V was trimmed by 0 bases and J by 0 bases, leaving 9 bases between them. The CDR3 spells CASSLWGTDSGANVLTF. CDR3 nucleotide sequence: TGTGCCAGCAGTTTATGGGGGACGGACTCTGGGGCCAACGTCCTGACTTTC.

This clonotype occurred many times. The rearrangement joins TRBV10-3 to TRBJ2-2; a possible D gene is TRBD1 (6 bases). CDR3 length equals 15 residues. CDR1 ENHRY and CDR2 SYGVKD come from the germline V gene. With 7 bases removed from V and 5 bases from J, the gap between germline ends came to 17 bases. In DNA, the CDR3 is TGTGCCATCACCGGACAGTCGGCTGGTACCGGGGAGCTGTTTTTT. This translates into CAITGQSAGTGELFF.

This clonotype was recorded many times. The genes are TRBV5-1 and TRBJ1-2; no definite D call. This CDR3 region has 14 residues. Trimming stripped 4 bases from V and 5 bases from J, with 15 bases between. CDR1 is SGHRS and CDR2 is YFSETQ in the germline V gene. CDR3 sequence: CASSISPEMYGYTF. CDR3 in DNA: TGCGCCAGCAGCATATCCCCTGAGATGTATGGCTACACCTTC.

This clonotype was seen ten or more times. The chain has TRBV14 and TRBJ2-7; D perhaps matches TRBD1 (5 bases). This CDR3 has 16 residues. Germline V gene data show CDR1 as SGHDN and CDR2 as FVKESK. Trimming shortened V by 2 bases and J by 6 bases, and 20 bases separated the two germline ends. The CDR3 loop reads CASSQPRRGSPGEQYF. The CDR3 DNA follows: TGTGCCAGCAGCCAACCCCGAAGGGGTTCCCCGGGCGAGCAGTACTTC. Drawing the rest from reference TRBV14 and TRBJ2-7, the complete variable domain is EAGVTQFPSHSVIEKGQTVTLRCDPISGHDNLYWYRRVMGKEIKFLLHFVKESKQDESGMPNNRFLAERTGGTYSTLKVQPAELEDSGVYFCASSQPRRGSPGEQYFGPGTRLTVT.

This clonotype appeared many times. The chain couples TRBV20-1 to TRBJ2-3; D might be TRBD2 (6 bases). Germline assignment: CDR1 DFQATT and CDR2 SNEGSKA (reference sequence). Trimming removed 1 base from V and 6 bases from J, with 26 bases in between. This CDR3 spans 18 amino acids. The CDR3 is CSARVSSGYPLGGDTQYF. The DNA for the CDR3 is TGCAGTGCTAGAGTTTCCTCAGGGTACCCCCTCGGAGGGGATACGCAGTATTTT.

In this sample, this clonotype turned up many times. The chain carries TRBV10-3 and TRBJ2-5; weak D call: TRBD1 (6 bases). V lost 6 bases to trimming and J lost 10 bases, with 18 bases between them. CDR1 is ENHRY, CDR2 SYGVKD, per germline. There are 13 residues in the CDR3. The CDR3 coding sequence is TGTGCCATCAGCCGGGACACGGAAGGTGACCAGTACTTC. Its translation: CAISRDTEGDQYF.

This clonotype came up many times. The chain links TRBV10-3 to TRBJ2-7; maybe TRBD1 (6 bases). Germline CDR1 ENHRY, CDR2 SYGVKD. V dropped 8 bases and J dropped 3 bases, with 14 bases sitting between them. The CDR3 covers 13 residues. The CDR3 nucleotides are TGTGCCATCTGGACCGAGGGGGACTACGAGCAGTACTTC. It encodes CAIWTEGDYEQYF.

This clonotype counts as medium-sized (0.01 to 0.1%). The CDR3 protein is CSVGYLGETQYF. The CDR3 DNA reads as TGCAGCGTTGGATACCTAGGGGAGACCCAGTACTTC. The rearrangement links TRBV29-1 to TRBJ2-5; D remains unclear. Trimming removed 4 bases at V and 5 bases at J, with 11 bases between. The CDR3 totals 12 residues. Germline CDR1 SQVTM, CDR2 ANQGSEA. The whole variable domain, filled in from reference TRBV29-1 and TRBJ2-5, reads SAVISQKPSRDICQRGTSLTIQCQVDSQVTMMFWYRQQPGQSLTLIATANQGSEATYESGFVIDKFPISRPNLTFSTLTVSNMSPEDSSIYLCSVGYLGETQYFGPGTRLLVL.

The sample holds many counts of this clonotype. J is TRBJ2-2 and V is TRBV29-1, with 9 bases lining up with TRBD1. V trimming: 6 bases; J trimming: 5 bases; junction bases outside the gene matches: 10. The V gene's germline CDR1 is SQVTM and CDR2 ANQGSEA. The CDR3 contains 15 residues. The CDR3 protein is CSVRLQGALTGELFF. In DNA, the CDR3 is TGCAGCGTCCGCCTACAGGGGGCGCTGACCGGGGAGCTGTTTTTT.